The clone carrying this TCR beta chain appeared a few times. This sample is part of a study of control samples from healthy donors and cancer patients. Assay used: immunoSEQ multiplex PCR; TCRdb lists only in-frame clones, some missing. The data contain 150,000 or so clones, around 88% of them singletons. V lost 7 bases to trimming and J lost 0 bases, with 10 bases between them. CDR1 MDHEN and CDR2 SYDVKM come from the germline V gene. The CDR3 sequence is 15 residues long. The sample taken for sequencing was blood. The TCR sequence derives from a man between 18 and 35 years old in good health. The V and J genes are TRBV28 and TRBJ2-6; D unclear. This CDR3 is CASNSASSGANVLTF. DNA of the CDR3: TGTGCCAGCAATTCAGCCAGCTCTGGGGCCAACGTCCTGACTTTC. Based on the CDR3 plus reference TRBV28 and TRBJ2-6, the full variable domain is DVKVTQSSRYLVKRTGEKVFLECVQDMDHENMFWYRQDPGLGLRLIYFSYDVKMKEKGDIPEGYSVSREKKERFSLILESASTNQTSMYLCASNSASSGANVLTFGAGSRLTVL.